This is a list of T cell receptor beta chains from one sample in a study of blood T cell repertoires in COVID-19. The data were produced by immunoSEQ multiplex PCR, yet TCRdb's version contains in-frame clones alone and is incomplete. The data show hundreds of thousands of clones, with 70% to 90% seen just once and about 7% held by the top ten. The sample was peripheral blood. The origin of the receptors is a woman aged 25 to 39 who had recovered from COVID-19. Both conserved end residues are part of each CDR3. A D gene is named only where the DNA matches it firmly. Rows give clone size only sometimes, using once, few, many, or a class for an expanded clone.

size	D	V	J	CDR3	DNA
-	-	TRBV2	TRBJ1-2	CASSEALRGLGGSGYTF	TGTGCCAGCAGTGAAGCGCTTCGGGGATTAGGTGGATCTGGCTACACCTTC
-	-	TRBV4-2	TRBJ2-1	CASSQVLGGASNEQFF	TGTGCCAGCAGCCAAGTGTTAGGGGGGGCGAGTAATGAGCAGTTCTTC
-	TRBD1	TRBV25-1	TRBJ1-4	CASSHLTGRGATNEKLFF	TGTGCCAGCTCCCACTTGACAGGGCGAGGGGCAACTAATGAAAAACTGTTTTTT
-	-	TRBV11-2	TRBJ1-4	CASSVRGGEKLFF	TGTGCCAGCAGCGTGAGGGGAGGTGAAAAACTGTTTTTT
few	TRBD1	TRBV27	TRBJ1-6	CASSHRDRYSPLHF	TGTGCCAGCAGTCACAGGGACAGATATTCACCCCTCCACTTT
-	-	TRBV7-8	TRBJ2-7	CASSLTRQFEQYF	TGTGCCAGCAGCCTTACAAGACAGTTCGAGCAGTACTTC
-	-	TRBV5-1	TRBJ2-2	CASSLGVTGANTGELFF	TGCGCCAGCAGCTTGGGTGTTACGGGGGCGAACACCGGGGAGCTGTTTTTT
few	-	TRBV6-4	TRBJ2-3	CASSSEAGGSYTQYF	TGTGCCAGCAGCTCAGAAGCCGGAGGATCATATACGCAGTATTTT
-	TRBD2	TRBV11-3	TRBJ2-5	CASSPGLAEETQYF	TGTGCCAGCAGCCCCGGACTAGCCGAAGAGACCCAGTACTTC
-	-	TRBV30	TRBJ1-6	CAWIKGQNSPLHF	TGTGCCTGGATAAAGGGACAAAATTCACCCCTCCACTTT
once	-	TRBV6-6	TRBJ1-6	CASSLGVDNSPLHF	TGTGCCAGCAGTTTGGGAGTGGATAATTCACCCCTCCACTTT
-	-	TRBV5-1	TRBJ1-3	CASSTGQDGNTIYF	TGCGCCAGCAGCACAGGACAAGATGGAAACACCATATATTTT
-	TRBD2	TRBV7-9	TRBJ2-2	CASSFLAGTGELFF	TGTGCCAGCAGCTTCCTAGCGGGGACCGGGGAGCTGTTTTTT
-	-	TRBV3-1/TRBV3-2	TRBJ2-7	CASSQDNDSEQYF	TGTGCCAGCAGCCAAGATAACGACAGTGAGCAGTACTTC
-	-	TRBV5-5	TRBJ2-7	CASSLAAGLYEQYF	TGTGCCAGCAGCTTGGCGGCAGGGCTCTACGAGCAGTACTTC
-	-	TRBV28	TRBJ1-1	CASTLSFMNTEAFF	TGTGCCAGCACCCTTAGCTTCATGAACACTGAAGCTTTCTTT
-	-	TRBV27	TRBJ2-2	CASSSGVALNTGELFF	TGTGCCAGCAGTTCAGGGGTGGCCCTGAACACCGGGGAGCTGTTTTTT